A selection of T cell receptor beta chains follows, all from one sample in a study of post-analysis software for immune sequencing data. TCRdb re-called the PCR reads through MiXCR, storing one row per CDR3 protein. This table has about 760,000 distinct CDR3 sequences, roughly 27% appearing once. Sequenced input: blood. The receptors here all came from a girl between 5 and 17 years old with multiple sclerosis. The CDR3 runs from the conserved cysteine through the conserved F or W. The D gene is left open where the match is weak. Rows may omit the clone size; those that give it use once, few, many or a size class.

j_call clone_size d_call v_call cdr3_nt cdr3_aa
TRBJ2-5 many . TRBV20-1 TGCAGTGCCCCAAGGGGGGGGCGAATGGAGACCCAGTACTTC CSAPRGGRMETQYF
TRBJ2-7 few . TRBV7-2 TGTGCCAGCAGCGTCGACACCTACGAGCAGTACTTC CASSVDTYEQYF
TRBJ2-4 . . TRBV4-3 TGCGCCAGCAGCCGAAAACTAGAAGACACTCAGTACTTC CASSRKLEDTQYF
TRBJ2-1 . . TRBV24-1 TGTGCCACCAGTGATTTATTTGGGTCCAATGAGCAGTTCTTC CATSDLFGSNEQFF
TRBJ1-1 . . TRBV12-3/TRBV12-4 TGTGCCAGCAGTTTAGCCCGGGGTTGGGGCACTGAAGCTTTCTTT CASSLARGWGTEAFF
TRBJ2-1 . . TRBV20-1 TGCAGTGCTAGTACGCAGGCCAACAATGAGCAGTTCTTC CSASTQANNEQFF
TRBJ2-3 . TRBD2 TRBV20-1 TGCAGTGCTAGGGAGGCGGGAGGGCCAAGATGGGCGCAGTATTTT CSAREAGGPRWAQYF
TRBJ1-1 . . TRBV7-2 TGTGCCAGCAGCTTAGCGAGGGGCAGGGTCGACACTGAAGCTTTCTTT CASSLARGRVDTEAFF
TRBJ2-3 few . TRBV7-2 TGTGCCAGCACCCTATCCACAGATACGCAGTATTTT CASTLSTDTQYF
TRBJ2-5 few . TRBV20-1 TGCAGTGCTCGACACAGGTACCCTCAAGAGACCCAGTACTTC CSARHRYPQETQYF
TRBJ2-3 . . TRBV4-2 TGTGCCAGCAGCCGAGAGCGACAGCTCACAGATACGCAGTATTTT CASSRERQLTDTQYF
TRBJ2-1 few . TRBV7-2 TGTGCCAGCAGCTTGACTAGTCTAGAGCAGTTCTTC CASSLTSLEQFF
TRBJ1-4 few TRBD1 TRBV6-5 TGTGCCAGCAGTGGAGGGGGCCCAACTAATGAAAAACTGTTTTTT CASSGGGPTNEKLFF
TRBJ2-5 . . TRBV20-1 TGCAGTGCTAGGACCTTGGGGGCCCAAGCTCAGGAGACCCAGTACTTC CSARTLGAQAQETQYF
TRBJ2-3 . TRBD2 TRBV6-2/TRBV6-3 TGTGCCAGCAGACCCACTAGCGGGGGCACAGATACGCAGTATTTT CASRPTSGGTDTQYF
TRBJ2-3 . . TRBV10-1 TGCGCCAGCAGCGCCGCTTTGACGGAAACAGATACGCAGTATTTT CASSAALTETDTQYF
TRBJ2-4 few . TRBV6-5 TGTGCCAGCAGTCCGAGACGGCGGGGGCCCAAAAACATTCAGTACTTC CASSPRRRGPKNIQYF
TRBJ2-1 few TRBD2 TRBV29-1 TGCAGCGTTGAAGGGACCGGGACTAGCGGGTGTGGTGAGCAGTTCTTC CSVEGTGTSGCGEQFF
TRBJ2-1 . TRBD2 TRBV20-1 TGCAGTGCTCCCCCGGGGGAGGGAAGGTATCCCTCCTACAATGAGCAGTTCTTC CSAPPGEGRYPSYNEQFF
TRBJ1-6 few . TRBV12-3/TRBV12-4 TGTGCCAGCAGTACCGGGAATTCACCCCTCCACTTT CASSTGNSPLHF
TRBJ2-1 . TRBD2 TRBV7-2 TGTGCCAGCAGCTTAGTAAACGGGAGGGGGAACAATGAGCAGTTCTTC CASSLVNGRGNNEQFF
TRBJ2-7 . . TRBV6-2/TRBV6-3 TGTGCCGGCAGTTTGAGTTATTCCTACGAGCAGTACTTC CAGSLSYSYEQYF
TRBJ1-4 . . TRBV29-1 TGCAGCGTTGAGGGAACCCCTAGAGAAAAACTGTTTTTT CSVEGTPREKLFF
TRBJ1-2 few . TRBV5-1 TGCGCCAGCAGAGAGCAGGGCGGGACCTATGGCTACACCTTC CASREQGGTYGYTF
TRBJ2-1 few . TRBV28 TGTGCCAGCAGTTACCGCCAGGCCGGGTACAATGAGCAGTTCTTC CASSYRQAGYNEQFF
TRBJ1-5 few . TRBV9 TGTGCCAGCAGCGGGGACGGAGCCCCCAATCAGCCCCAGCATTTT CASSGDGAPNQPQHF
TRBJ2-5 few . TRBV6-5 TGTGCCAGCAGTTACTCGAGTCGGGGGCCGCAAGAGACCCAGTACTTC CASSYSSRGPQETQYF
TRBJ2-7 . TRBD1 TRBV5-1 TGCGCCAGCAGCCCCGACAGGGGGTCGTCCGAGCAGTACTTC CASSPDRGSSEQYF
TRBJ2-1 . TRBD1 TRBV9 TGTGCCAGCTTCACGAGGACAGGGTTACGGGATGAGCAGTTCTTC CASFTRTGLRDEQFF
TRBJ2-5 . TRBD1 TRBV9 TGTGCCAACAGCCTCGGACAGGACAGAGAAGAGACCCAGTACTTC CANSLGQDREETQYF
TRBJ2-3 . TRBD2 TRBV6-5 TGTGCCAGCAGCCTACTAGCGGGGGGGTACACAGATACGCAGTATTTT CASSLLAGGYTDTQYF
TRBJ2-1 . TRBD2 TRBV7-2 TGTGCCAGCACCGACTCACTAGCGGGGATCTACAATGAGCAGTTCTTC CASTDSLAGIYNEQFF
TRBJ1-4 . TRBD1 TRBV28 TGTGCCAGCAGTTCAACAGGGGCCCCGAATGAAAAACTGTTTTTT CASSSTGAPNEKLFF
TRBJ1-2 few . TRBV29-1 TGCAGCGTTGTCGGTCAGGTGGGCTACACCTTC CSVVGQVGYTF
TRBJ2-3 . . TRBV19 TGTGCCAGTCGGGGGACTTTGGGCACAGATACGCAGTATTTT CASRGTLGTDTQYF
TRBJ2-5 once TRBD2 TRBV14 TGTGCCAGCAGCCAGGTCCTAGCGGGAGGTGTCGAGACCCAGTACTTC CASSQVLAGGVETQYF
TRBJ1-6 few TRBD1 TRBV27 TGTGCCAGCAGTTCACTTCGGACAGGGGGAAGCTCACCCCTCCACTTT CASSSLRTGGSSPLHF
TRBJ2-3 few . TRBV3-1 TGTGCCAGCAGCCAAGATCTTGGGTCCTCGGGGGACGGCACAGATACGCAGTATTTT CASSQDLGSSGDGTDTQYF
TRBJ2-1 . . TRBV4-1 TGCGCCAGCAGCCAAGCAGGGGGGCATGAGCAGTTCTTC CASSQAGGHEQFF
TRBJ2-1 . . TRBV14 TGTGCCAGCAGCCAAGAGGGGGGTTCCAATGAGCAGTTCTTC CASSQEGGSNEQFF
TRBJ2-5 few TRBD1 TRBV5-1 TGCGCCAGCAGTCAACAGGGGCACCAAGAGACCCAGTACTTC CASSQQGHQETQYF
TRBJ2-3 few . TRBV9 TGTGCCAGCAGCGTAGGGTCCAGGGACCGCACGGATACGCAGTATTTT CASSVGSRDRTDTQYF
TRBJ2-3 . . TRBV5-1 TGCGCCAGCAGCCTAACAGCGCTCACAGATACGCAGTATTTT CASSLTALTDTQYF
TRBJ2-7 many . TRBV7-6 TGTGCCAGCAGCTTCGGACAGAGCTCCTCCTACGAGCAGTACTTC CASSFGQSSSYEQYF
TRBJ1-2 . TRBD1 TRBV12-3/TRBV12-4 TGTGCCAGTTTGGGCCCTCCTGGGACAGCGACCTATGGCTACACCTTC CASLGPPGTATYGYTF
TRBJ2-5 many . TRBV20-1 TGCAGTGCGAACGATAGGGGGGGACAAGAGACCCAGTACTTC CSANDRGGQETQYF
TRBJ2-7 few TRBD2 TRBV7-2 TGTGCCAGCAGCTTAGGGACTAGCGGGAGGGTATACGAGCAGTACTTC CASSLGTSGRVYEQYF
TRBJ1-1 . TRBD1 TRBV28 TGTGCCAGCAGGGCCCCGGACAGGGCCACTGAAGCTTTCTTT CASRAPDRATEAFF
TRBJ1-4 . . TRBV10-3 TGTGCCATCAGTGAGTCAGGCAGCCTCAATGAAGAACTGTTTTTT CAISESGSLNEELFF
TRBJ2-1 many . TRBV20-1 TGCAGTGCGAGAGGGGTAAGCTCCTACAATGAGCAGTTCTTC CSARGVSSYNEQFF
TRBJ2-7 many TRBD2 TRBV29-1 TGCAGCGTTGAGAGCGGGATTTCGTACGAGCAGTACTTC CSVESGISYEQYF
TRBJ2-1 few TRBD1 TRBV20-1 TGCAGTGCTAGGGGGACAGGGGGTTGGCGGATCTACAATGAGCAGTTCTTC CSARGTGGWRIYNEQFF
TRBJ1-1 . . TRBV9 TGTGCCAGCAGCGTTAGACTGAGCACTGAAGCTTTCTTT CASSVRLSTEAFF
TRBJ2-7 . . TRBV29-1 TGCAGCGTACAGGGGGGGGGCGAGCAGTACTTC CSVQGGGEQYF
TRBJ1-1 many TRBD1 TRBV5-5 TGTGCCAGCAGTTTACAGGGGATGAACACTGAAGCTTTCTTT CASSLQGMNTEAFF
TRBJ1-2 . . TRBV7-9 TGTGCCAGTAGTGGGGGTTTGGGGCCCGGCGGCTACACCTTC CASSGGLGPGGYTF